This T cell receptor beta chain was retrieved from a study of cytomegalovirus exposure and HLA in healthy donors (dated by TCRdb to the late 2010s). Broadly, across the study: According to an earlier analysis of 587 of the donors, roughly 180 million T cells yielded 117 million unique TCR beta sequences and about 300 Gb of sequence data. An early release covering 550 to 700 HLA-typed donors comprised about 300 gigabases of sequencing data and around 86 million unique TCR sequences. Of the roughly 400 genotyped donors, about 84% fell in the genetic ancestry cluster associated with self-reported Caucasian donors. The study aimed to test whether cataloging public T cell receptors could reveal signatures of past pathogen exposure. Using immunosequencing, the study profiled T cell repertoires from about 610 subjects and related those repertoires to cytomegalovirus serostatus. A separate validation cohort of about 110 different subjects was used in addition to the roughly 640-subject first cohort. To predict cytomegalovirus infection status, the study brought together high-throughput TCR immunosequencing, statistical association of individual TCRs with disease status, and machine learning. A later analysis re-analyzed previously published TCR beta repertoires from roughly 630 donors and added high-resolution HLA genotyping to study TCR occurrence patterns. The later analysis used no new phenotypic data to find candidate immune exposures, relying instead on TCR beta sequences and their occurrence across donors. To decide whether each TCR beta V gene segment behaved as functional or pseudogenic, an earlier analysis of over 500 of the donors relied on high-throughput TCR beta sequencing. Alongside the repertoire data, information on donor age, sex, ethnicity and CMV serostatus was compiled. Genome-wide SNP genotypes for about 55% of the roughly 670 donors were used in a later genetic analysis, which treated that subset as a discovery cohort. Every repertoire in the discovery cohort had been generated on one and the same sequencing platform. HLA typing included class I and class II loci at four-digit resolution. Typing coverage varied by locus: roughly 629-640 donors for A, B, C, DRB1 and DQB1; roughly 520 for DQA1; over 600 for DPA1; approximately 490 for DPB1. Because of strong linkage in the cohort, roughly five DR-DQ haplotypes were treated as single units for association and clustering. Across about 370 genotyped donors of the cohort, an average of roughly 230,000 unique TCR beta nucleotide sequences per donor were sequenced, and roughly 18% of those sequences were non-productive. The paper's findings and limits, for the study overall: Strong co-occurrence of HLA alleles, especially DR and DQ, made assigning TCR associations to individual alleles difficult. In a later analysis, several top co-occurrence clusters were reported to appear linked to parvovirus B19, influenza, CMV and Epstein-Barr virus. According to the authors, the approach could potentially be generalized to other disease states and immunological phenotypes. In a later analysis, 15,000 to 20,000 TCR beta sequences were associated with specific HLA alleles at a false discovery rate of 0.05. Because HLA typing was missing for some donors at each locus, association tests included only the typed subset. While some public TCRs were present in many individuals, most TCR sequences turned up only very rarely across donors. A further reported finding was that TCR beta sequences accurately predicted the HLA-A and HLA-B alleles for most subjects in the first cohort. A later genetic analysis reported fewer N-insertions in productive TCRs among donors in an Asian-associated ancestry cluster than the approximately 700-donor mean. A later analysis found that HLA-associated TCR beta chains were more clonally expanded and had lower generation probabilities than equally common non-associated chains. A cluster of highly shared sequence variants was judged likely to represent a technical artifact of the sequencing pipeline. In the study, about 150 TCR beta chains were listed as associated with cytomegalovirus. Because counts were too low, around 18 rarely observed V segments, including chromosome 9 orphons, were left out of the earlier analysis of some 640 of the donors. According to a later analysis, most CMV-associated TCR beta chains appeared to be HLA-restricted, and the HLA associations seemed to be driven largely by CMV exposure. In both the original and validation cohorts, the classifier was reported to diagnose cytomegalovirus status with high specificity and sensitivity. In a later analysis, TCR association rates were found to vary across HLA loci, with the most associated TCRs seen for DRB1 alleles and the fewest for HLA-C alleles. The presence/absence analyses assumed that sequencing depth was roughly uniform across donors, and that assumption may not be true. An earlier analysis of around 540 of the donors showed that most TCR beta V segments appeared in productive rearrangements either about 87% or about 30% of the time, which broadly matched IMGT annotations. In vitro tests confirmed that three of the cytomegalovirus-associated TCR beta chains recognize cytomegalovirus antigens. Linkage disequilibrium might explain the correlated functional status among segregating V segments, but an unknown experimental factor could not be ruled out. For the cohort, immune exposure information was limited to CMV serostatus. Only TCR beta chains were sequenced in this cohort, and the absence of alpha or paired-chain data limited detectable features. V-gene and J-gene trimming of TCR beta chains was associated with a missense DCLRE1C variant in a later genetic analysis, and the association was replicated in an independent cohort. Because the 87-base-pair reads could not distinguish some IMGT-functional V segments, including TRBV6-2 and TRBV6-3, those segments were excluded.

The cohort comprised some 700 healthy bone marrow donors. All cohort members were sampled while nominally healthy, although unrecorded immune exposures were likely present. The donor was CMV seropositive and belonged to the group of 270 or so seropositive cohort members. Every donor gave a peripheral blood sample, and the peripheral blood mononuclear cells from that sample were used for TCR beta sequencing. Genomic DNA was extracted from the blood cell samples with the Qiagen DNeasy Blood Extraction Kit. This clone has a handful of counts. Its antigen is still unknown. Base qualities were left out, and no much larger clone turns up one base away. Library preparation was by the immunoSEQ multiplex PCR assay. For the multiplex PCR, a mixture combining 60 forward primers for TCR Vbeta segments and 13 reverse primers for TCR Jbeta segments was used. The CDR3 region of rearranged TCR beta genes was amplified from genomic DNA by a multiplex PCR assay. On the Illumina HiSeq System, the amplified TCR beta libraries were sequenced as 87-base-pair reads. The study's own analysis went as follows. A later analysis counted approximately 84 million unique TCR beta chains across the 650 to 700 repertoires, and some 12 million of these chains were shared by at least two donors. Raw reads were error-corrected and collapsed into unique sequences with a nearest-neighbor algorithm that merged closely related sequences to remove PCR and sequencing errors. V, D and J gene segments were assigned by aligning CDR3 sequences to IMGT reference sequences. For a sequence to be retained, at least a six-nucleotide match to both a V gene segment and a J gene segment was required. A rearrangement was called productive if the CDR3 had no stop codons and remained in frame with V and J, and every other rearrangement was called non-productive. Following IMGT convention, CDR3 was defined as the stretch from the second conserved V-encoded cysteine up to the conserved J-encoded phenylalanine. Sequences without an unambiguous match to a single V gene segment were excluded from the earlier analysis of 587 of the donors. In an earlier analysis of roughly 500 of the donors, V segments were called functional above 56.7% productive rearrangements and were called segregating when the between-donor standard deviation exceeded 5%. A statistical classification framework was built to diagnose cytomegalovirus status from the catalog of TCR beta chain sequences. In a later analysis, TCR nucleotide sequences were compared against IMGT/GENE-DB human TR gene sequences so that V and J genes could be assigned. The TCRdist pipeline was used in a later analysis to assign CDR3 sequences and most-parsimonious VDJ recombination scenarios. In a later analysis, each TCR beta chain was defined by its CDR3 amino acid sequence together with its V-gene family, and reads without a unique V-gene family were excluded. To address suspected cross-contamination and a sequencing artifact, a later analysis removed 592 highly shared, low-generation-probability nucleotide sequences. A later analysis calculated a clonal expansion index for each public chain from normalized within-repertoire ranks of inferred template counts. In a later analysis, generation probabilities were computed using a VDJ recombination model fitted to out-of-frame rearrangements, and the results were checked against IGoR. In a later analysis, hypergeometric tests were used to score TCR-TCR, TCR-HLA and TCR-CMV co-occurrence, with a repertoire-size bias correction applied to TCR pairs. In a later analysis, false discovery rates were estimated by permuting HLA or CMV assignments 20 times. In a later analysis, co-occurring TCRs were grouped with DBSCAN, and TCRdist sequence similarity was added when clustering was performed within HLA-allele-positive subsets. Co-occurrence clustering excluded repertoires with fewer than 30,000 or more than 120,000 public chains, plus five with anomalous nucleotide sharing. TCRdb stores this immuneACCESS table with in-frame sequences only. Part of the clones is absent; in the studies checked, under half of the shortfall reflects unresolved V genes, and no reason is known for the rest. From that table come the V and J calls and clone size; the DNA was used to work out D and trimming. Recorded for this sample are 100,000 or so clones; 76% of them occurred a single time. The ten top clones hold roughly 8% of the sample.

CDR1 and CDR2 are read off the germline V gene (reference sequence) as SGHKS and YYEKEE. Spanning cysteine to phenylalanine, the CDR3 consists of 15 amino acids. Kept here is only the CDR3 DNA, which spans 45 bases and is read in frame from base 1. V sheds 2 bases and J sheds 4 bases, leaving 15 bases between their ends. This receptor was taken from a man aged 35 to 55 in good health and CMV-seropositive. The source material was PBMCs. The V gene is TRBV5-5 and the J gene is TRBJ1-2, with no confident D gene call. The CDR3 reads CASSLAGSELYGYTF. The DNA is TGTGCCAGCAGCTTAGCGGGGTCCGAACTCTATGGCTACACCTTC.